This entry lists 21 T cell receptor beta chains sequenced from one sample in a study of shared clonotypes between healthy human individuals. Clones were sequenced by immunoSEQ multiplex PCR, and TCRdb holds only the in-frame ones, with some missing. The data contain around 1.9 million clones, approximately 94% of them singletons. Naive CD8 populations comprised CD45RO-negative cells positively selected for CCR7, excluding terminally differentiated effector memory CD45RA+ cells. The specimen sequenced was naive CD8+ T cells from PBMCs. The receptors stem from a man aged 18 to 29 in good health. Some clones in this sample may be carry-over from other donors' samples.

This clone was observed a single time. The chain employs TRBV19 and TRBJ1-1, with TRBD1 as a possible D gene (5 bases). This CDR3 has 15 amino acids. V was trimmed by 2 bases and J by 1 base, leaving 11 bases between them. Germline V gene sequence: CDR1 LNHDA, CDR2 SQIVND (reference sequence). The DNA of the CDR3 is TGTGCCAGTAGTATAAGGGGAGAGAGGAACACTGAAGCTTTCTTT. Encoded protein: CASSIRGERNTEAFF.

The V gene is TRBV27, the J gene TRBJ2-3, with a tentative D call TRBD2 (6 bases). V lost 8 bases and J lost 3, with 18 bases in between. The CDR3 totals 15 residues. CDR1 is MNHEY and CDR2 is SMNVEV in the germline V gene (reference sequence). CDR3 coding DNA: TGTGCCAGCCTCCCGCGCGGGATTAGGACAGATACGCAGTATTTT. Amino acid sequence: CASLPRGIRTDTQYF.

The chain recombines TRBV5-6 with TRBJ2-4, with 8 bases aligning to TRBD1. J gave up 6 bases and V 5 bases, and 10 bases lay outside the gene matches. The CDR3 extends over 15 amino acids. CDR1 and CDR2 (germline): SGHDT, YYEEEE. CDR3 nucleotide sequence: TGTGCCAGCAGTCCTCACGGACAGGGATTAAACATTCAGTACTTC. Its translation is CASSPHGQGLNIQYF. Complete variable domain (other parts from reference TRBV5-6 and TRBJ2-4): DAGVTQSPTHLIKTRGQQVTLRCSPKSGHDTVSWYQQALGQGPQFIFQYYEEEERQRGNFPDRFSGHQFPNYSSELNVNALLLGDSALYLCASSPHGQGLNIQYFGAGTRLSVL.

This clone was seen just once. The V gene is TRBV27, the J gene TRBJ2-7; 10 bases are a match to TRBD2. The CDR3 covers 16 residues. V lost 5 bases, J lost 4 bases, and 11 bases stayed unmatched. Germline V gene sequence: CDR1 MNHEY, CDR2 SMNVEV (reference sequence). In DNA form, the CDR3 reads TGTGCCAGCAGTGAGAGCCAACTAGCGGGGCATTACGAGCAGTACTTC. Protein: CASSESQLAGHYEQYF.

This clone was recorded only once. V and J are TRBV14 and TRBJ2-1; 10 bases are a match to TRBD2. This CDR3 is built from 15 residues. With V trimmed by 3 bases and J by 7 bases, 6 bases remained unmatched. Germline V gives CDR1 SGHDN, CDR2 FVKESK. The CDR3 sequence is CASSQRLAGVNEQFF. The CDR3 nucleotides read TGTGCCAGCAGCCAGCGGCTAGCGGGAGTTAATGAGCAGTTCTTC.

This chain uses TRBV5-1 with TRBJ2-7; no reliable D call. The CDR3 sequence is 13 residues long. The germline CDR1 and CDR2 sequences are SGHRS and YFSETQ. The V end was cut by 7 bases, the J end by 0 bases, with 11 bases between. Here the CDR3 DNA reads TGCGCCAGCGGAGAAGGTATCTCCTACGAGCAGTACTTC. Its translation is CASGEGISYEQYF.

The chain combines TRBV11-2 with TRBJ2-7, with TRBD2 identical over 7 bases. CDR3 length equals 15 residues. Germline assignment: CDR1 SGHAT and CDR2 FQNNGV. With 4 bases clipped from V and 2 bases from J, the junction kept 8 bases outside the gene matches. The CDR3 is CASSSAGRPPYEQYF. CDR3 bases: TGTGCCAGCAGCTCAGCGGGACGGCCCCCCTACGAGCAGTACTTC.

The V gene is TRBV9, the J gene TRBJ2-3, with 10 bases matching TRBD1. Trimming cost V 3 bases and J 5 bases; bases outside gene matches: 12. This CDR3 has 17 residues. CDR1 and CDR2 from the germline V gene are SGDLS and YYNGEE. CDR3 protein: CASSAGQTGGWEDTQYF. The DNA for the CDR3 is TGTGCCAGCAGCGCCGGTCAGACAGGGGGCTGGGAAGATACGCAGTATTTT. Using reference TRBV9 and TRBJ2-3 for the parts outside the CDR3, the full variable domain is DSGVTQTPKHLITATGQRVTLRCSPRSGDLSVYWYQQSLDQGLQFLIQYYNGEERAKGNILERFSAQQFPDLHSELNLSSLELGDSALYFCASSAGQTGGWEDTQYFGPGTRLTVL.

The chain joins TRBV9 to TRBJ2-7, with TRBD1 matching over 10 bases. The CDR3 has 14 amino acids. V was pared by 3 bases and J by 9 bases, with 9 bases of the junction left unmatched. Germline V gives CDR1 SGDLS, CDR2 YYNGEE. CDR3 in amino acids: CASSGQGASIVQYF. The CDR3, as DNA: TGTGCCAGCAGCGGACAGGGGGCGTCTATAGTGCAGTACTTC.

The chain carries TRBV6-5 and TRBJ2-7, with D perhaps being TRBD1 or TRBD2 (6 bases each). The CDR3 consists of 14 residues. Deletions cut 6 bases from V and 4 bases from J, with 16 bases between. Germline CDR1 MNHEY, CDR2 SVGAGI. CDR3 nucleotide sequence: TGTGCCAGCAGCGAAATGGGGGGCTGGTACGAGCAGTACTTC. The encoded protein is CASSEMGGWYEQYF.

V usage is TRBV19 and J usage is TRBJ1-2, with D unclear. Germline CDR1 is LNHDA and CDR2 is SQIVND (reference sequence). There are 13 residues in the CDR3. The V end lost 7 bases, the J end lost 5 bases, and 14 bases lay between the germline ends. This CDR3 is CASTDPWQYGYTF. CDR3 coding DNA: TGTGCCAGTACCGACCCCTGGCAATATGGCTACACCTTC.

About this clone itself: This sample includes further DNA sequences coding for the same CDR3. V is TRBV27 and J is TRBJ2-1; TRBD1 matches 7 bases. Germline-derived CDR1 and CDR2 are MNHEY and SMNVEV (reference sequence). The ends lost 5 bases at V and 7 bases at J; junction bases unmatched: 8. CDR3 size: 14 residues. CDR3 loop: CASSLRTGGNEQFF. DNA of the CDR3: TGTGCCAGCAGTCTAAGGACAGGTGGGAATGAGCAGTTCTTC.

The chain links TRBV10-1 to TRBJ2-1; TRBD2 aligns across 8 bases. This CDR3 has 16 residues. The V gene end was trimmed by 3 bases and the J gene end by 4 bases; junction bases not matched to a gene: 8. Germline V gene lookup returns CDR1 WNHNN and CDR2 SYGVQD (reference sequence). The chain's CDR3 is CASSDGPAGGYNEQFF. CDR3 nucleotides: TGCGCCAGCAGTGACGGCCCGGCGGGAGGATACAATGAGCAGTTCTTC.

The chain employs TRBV5-1 and TRBJ2-7; D may correspond to TRBD1 or TRBD2 (5 bases each). V lost 4 bases, J lost 7 bases, and 21 bases lay in between. Germline CDR1 reads SGHRS; CDR2 reads YFSETQ. This CDR3 is 15 amino acids long. CDR3 residues: CASSARDGGAGEQYF. In DNA, the CDR3 is TGCGCCAGCAGCGCAAGGGACGGTGGGGCCGGGGAGCAGTACTTC. Combining the CDR3 with reference TRBV5-1 and TRBJ2-7 gives the whole variable domain KAGVTQTPRYLIKTRGQQVTLSCSPISGHRSVSWYQQTPGQGLQFLFEYFSETQRNKGNFPGRFSGRQFSNSRSEMNVSTLELGDSALYLCASSARDGGAGEQYFGPGTRLTVT.

This chain joins TRBV4-1 and TRBJ2-7, with TRBD1 matching 11 bases. The V and J ends lost 4 bases and 0 bases, in that order; junction bases with no gene match: 17. This CDR3 contains 20 residues. Per germline, CDR1 MGHRA and CDR2 YSYEKL. CDR3 in amino acids: CASSPLGGDRGIRSSYEQYF. CDR3 nucleotide sequence: TGCGCCAGCAGCCCCCTGGGGGGGGACAGGGGGATCAGGAGCTCCTACGAGCAGTACTTC.

The chain is built from TRBV19 and TRBJ2-1; D not resolved. The V end lost 6 bases, the J end lost 9 bases, and 15 bases lay between the germline ends. The length of the CDR3 is 13 residues. Germline-derived CDR1 and CDR2 are LNHDA and SQIVND (reference sequence). The CDR3 DNA reads TGTGCCAGTAGGACGGGCCCTTGGGGTGAGCAGTTCTTC. Its protein is CASRTGPWGEQFF.

The chain recombines TRBV7-9 with TRBJ2-3; D assignment may be TRBD1 or TRBD2 (5 bases each). The CDR3 is made up of 16 amino acids. Germline V CDR1 and CDR2: SEHNR, FQNEAQ (reference sequence). Trimming pared 5 bases from V and 3 bases from J, leaving 18 bases between. Here the CDR3 DNA reads TGTGCCAGCAGCCACATCGGGGCCGGGTCTACAGATACGCAGTATTTT. This codes for CASSHIGAGSTDTQYF. The full variable domain, in which reference TRBV7-9 and TRBJ2-3 provide the parts outside the CDR3, is DTGVSQNPRHKITKRGQNVTFRCDPISEHNRLYWYRQTLGQGPEFLTYFQNEAQLEKSRLLSDRFSAERPKGSFSTLEIQRTEQGDSAMYLCASSHIGAGSTDTQYFGPGTRLTVL.

The rearrangement joins TRBV28 to TRBJ1-5; D not certain. Germline assignment: CDR1 MDHEN and CDR2 SYDVKM. Between the trimmed V and J ends, which lost 4 bases and 0 bases, there was a span of 7 bases. The CDR3 has 14 amino acids. CDR3 DNA: TGTGCCAGCAGTTCCTACAGTAGCAATCAGCCCCAGCATTTT. It yields the protein CASSSYSSNQPQHF.

The genes are TRBV5-4 and TRBJ2-7, with D hard to call. The CDR3 is 13 amino acids. The V and J ends lost 3 bases and 0 bases respectively, with 7 bases between them. Germline V gene lookup returns CDR1 SGHNT and CDR2 YYREEE (reference sequence). The CDR3 sequence is CASSYRTSYEQYF. In DNA, the CDR3 is TGTGCCAGCAGCTACCGAACCTCCTACGAGCAGTACTTC.

This chain links TRBV7-9 with TRBJ1-4, with D tentatively TRBD1 (6 bases). Trimming left V 5 bases short and J 4 bases short, with 17 bases between. CDR1 SEHNR and CDR2 FQNEAQ come from the germline V gene (reference sequence). This CDR3 is 16 amino acids long. The CDR3 loop reads CASSLAADSRNEKLFF. The CDR3 DNA reads TGTGCCAGCAGCCTGGCGGCGGACAGCCGTAATGAAAAACTGTTTTTT.

Details on this clone: The sample holds other DNA sequences that translate to the same CDR3. The chain uses TRBV7-9 and TRBJ2-7; 7 bases are a match to TRBD2. This CDR3 has 13 residues. After removal of 5 bases from V and 4 bases from J, the junction contained 5 bases not matched to a gene. Germline V gene sequence: CDR1 SEHNR, CDR2 FQNEAQ (reference sequence). CDR3 amino acids: CASSPTSSYEQYF. The DNA of the CDR3 is TGTGCCAGCAGCCCGACTAGCAGTTACGAGCAGTACTTC.